The 30 T cell receptor beta chains reported below all come from one sample, sequenced in a study of blood T cell repertoires in COVID-19 (dated by TCRdb to about 2020). The library was obtained by the immunoSEQ multiplex PCR assay. TCRdb obtained this table from immuneACCESS and retained in-frame rearrangements with V and J assigned. These tables miss some clones; where compared with another copy, unresolved V genes account for less than half of the shortfall, and the remainder is unexplained. This sample holds around 190,000 clones; roughly nine tenths were observed only once. The top ten constitute around 1.1% of the sample. The sequenced sample was peripheral blood. These receptors were obtained from a man aged 25 to 45 with acute or convalescent COVID-19.

The chain combines TRBV9 with TRBJ1-2; 8 positions agree with TRBD1. J gave up 5 bases and V 7 bases, and 13 bases lay outside the gene matches. Germline-derived CDR1 and CDR2 are SGDLS and YYNGEE. The CDR3 loop spans 15 amino acids. CDR3 protein: CASQRAGGETYGYTF. CDR3 in DNA: TGTGCCAGCCAAAGAGCAGGGGGCGAAACGTATGGCTACACCTTC.

The rearrangement links TRBV5-1 to TRBJ2-7, with 9 bases fitting TRBD1. The CDR3 has 15 amino acids. Germline V gene sequence: CDR1 SGHRS, CDR2 YFSETQ. Trimming removed 1 base from V and 5 bases from J; junction bases left unmatched: 7. Here the CDR3 reads CASSLPGQGTNEQYF. The CDR3 DNA is TGCGCCAGCAGCTTGCCGGGACAGGGTACCAACGAGCAGTACTTC.

CDR3 DNA sequence: TGTGCCAGCAGCAGCGACAGCAGTCTGAGCTCCTATAATTCACCCCTCCACTTT. Translating gives CASSSDSSLSSYNSPLHF. V usage is TRBV9 and J usage is TRBJ1-6; D possibly corresponds to TRBD1 (5 bases). Germline V gene lookup returns CDR1 SGDLS and CDR2 YYNGEE. Trimming took 4 bases from V and 0 from J, leaving 17 bases between them. The CDR3 sequence is 18 residues long.

The chain couples TRBV5-1 to TRBJ1-4, with 7 nucleotides matching TRBD1. CDR3 length equals 18 residues. Germline V gives CDR1 SGHRS, CDR2 YFSETQ. V trimming: 0 bases; J trimming: 7 bases; junction bases outside the gene matches: 15. Here the CDR3 reads CASSLGSPGDSFLEKLFF. The CDR3 DNA is TGCGCCAGCAGCTTGGGCAGCCCCGGGGACAGTTTCCTTGAAAAACTGTTTTTT.

This sequence joins TRBV5-5 and TRBJ1-1, with unresolved D. This CDR3 has 11 amino acids. Trimming removed 4 bases at V and 10 bases at J, with 11 bases between. Germline assignment: CDR1 SGHKS and CDR2 YYEKEE (reference sequence). The CDR3 is CASSQNVVAFF. CDR3 bases: TGTGCCAGCAGCCAGAACGTTGTAGCTTTCTTT.

The genes are TRBV5-1 and TRBJ1-4; no definite D call. The germline gives CDR1 SGHRS, CDR2 YFSETQ. V gave up 1 base and J gave up 5 bases, with 12 bases separating them. The CDR3 consists of 15 residues. CDR3 protein: CASSLSGSENEKLFF. The CDR3 coding sequence is TGCGCCAGCAGCTTGTCGGGTTCAGAAAATGAAAAACTGTTTTTT.

V usage is TRBV11-2 and J usage is TRBJ2-3; 8 bases map to TRBD2. CDR1 and CDR2 from the germline V gene are SGHAT and FQNNGV. V dropped 5 bases and J dropped 2; count of bases not matched to a gene: 9. This CDR3 comprises 16 residues. The chain's CDR3 is CASSPLAGGPTDTQYF. Here the CDR3 DNA reads TGTGCCAGCAGCCCTCTTGCGGGGGGTCCCACAGATACGCAGTATTTT.

This clone came up once. In nucleotides, the CDR3 is TGTGCCAGCAGCCAAGTAGGGCAGGGCACTGAAGCTTTCTTT. Amino acid sequence: CASSQVGQGTEAFF. The chain employs TRBV3-1 (or the pseudogene TRBV3-2) and TRBJ1-1; tentatively, D is TRBD1 (5 bases). The germline V gene encodes CDR1 LGHDT and CDR2 YNNKEL (reference sequence). CDR3 length equals 14 residues. Between the trimmed V and J ends, which lost 1 base and 4 bases, there was a span of 10 bases.

The chain carries TRBV28 and TRBJ1-1; D is uncertain. The V end was cut by 3 bases, the J end by 2 bases, with 4 bases between. The germline V gene has CDR1 MDHEN and CDR2 SYDVKM. The length of the CDR3 is 12 residues. The CDR3 DNA reads TGTGCCAGCAGTTTGGGCAACACTGAAGCTTTCTTT. It is translated as CASSLGNTEAFF.

This chain's CDR3 is CASSQGYGGQWNSPLHF. In DNA, the CDR3 is TGTGCCAGCAGCCAAGGGTACGGGGGGCAGTGGAATTCACCCCTCCACTTT. The chain couples TRBV3-1 (or the pseudogene TRBV3-2) to TRBJ1-6; maybe TRBD1 (6 bases). Trimming took off 1 base at V and 7 bases at J, with 17 bases between the two ends. The CDR3 sequence is 17 residues long. The germline gives CDR1 LGHDT, CDR2 YNNKEL (reference sequence).

This chain connects TRBV5-6 to TRBJ1-6; 7 bases fit TRBD1. This CDR3 comprises 16 residues. The germline V gene has CDR1 SGHDT and CDR2 YYEEEE. V shed 0 bases, J shed 7 bases, and the junction held 7 bases outside the gene matches. CDR3 residues: CASSLEGQRFNSPLHF. Written as DNA, the CDR3 is TGTGCCAGCAGCTTGGAGGGACAGAGATTCAATTCACCCCTCCACTTT.

The chain employs TRBV7-8 and TRBJ2-7, with 8 bases matching TRBD2. The ends lost 5 bases at V and 0 bases at J; junction bases unmatched: 12. Germline V lookup: CDR1 SGHVS, CDR2 FQNEAQ. This CDR3 has 17 amino acids. The CDR3 sequence is CASSPRGAGGSSYEQYF. In nucleotides, the CDR3 is TGTGCCAGCAGCCCTAGGGGGGCGGGAGGATCCTCCTACGAGCAGTACTTC.

V and J are TRBV6-1 and TRBJ2-1; 10 positions match TRBD2. Trimming removed 2 bases from V and 4 bases from J; junction bases left unmatched: 8. CDR1 and CDR2 (germline): MNHNS, SASEGT. CDR3 size: 17 residues. CDR3 nucleotides: TGTGCCAGCAGTGAATGGGGGCGTAGCGGGGGGTACAATGAGCAGTTCTTC. Amino acid sequence: CASSEWGRSGGYNEQFF.

The rearrangement joins TRBV28 to TRBJ1-1; 7 bases are shared with TRBD1. The CDR3 totals 16 residues. Trimming removed 5 bases from V and 2 bases from J; junction bases left unmatched: 11. Per the germline V gene, CDR1 is MDHEN and CDR2 is SYDVKM. The CDR3 protein is CASSRAGGLGNTEAFF. The CDR3 DNA follows: TGTGCCAGCAGTCGGGCAGGGGGTTTGGGAAACACTGAAGCTTTCTTT.

The chain couples TRBV3-1 (or the pseudogene TRBV3-2) to TRBJ1-6; D unclear. The germline V gene encodes CDR1 LGHDT and CDR2 YNNKEL (reference sequence). Trimming took off 9 bases at V and 0 bases at J, with 12 bases between the two ends. The CDR3 has 15 amino acids. CDR3 amino acids: CARMDTTSYNSPLHF. CDR3 DNA sequence: TGTGCCAGAATGGATACTACCTCCTATAATTCACCCCTCCACTTT.

This clone came up once. V gene TRBV13 combines with J gene TRBJ2-6, with TRBD1 matching 7 bases. This CDR3 has 18 residues. Germline V lookup: CDR1 PRHDT, CDR2 FYEKMQ (reference sequence). V dropped 5 bases and J dropped 2; count of bases not matched to a gene: 12. The CDR3 coding sequence is TGTGCCAGCAGCCACCGACTTCGACAGGGCCCTGGGGCCAACGTCCTGACTTTC. It codes for CASSHRLRQGPGANVLTF.

V and J are TRBV6-6 and TRBJ1-5; D not resolved. The CDR3 has 16 amino acids. Between the trimmed V and J ends, which lost 5 bases and 6 bases, there was a span of 20 bases. Germline loops: CDR1 MNHNY, CDR2 SVGAGI (reference sequence). The CDR3 DNA is TGTGCCAGCAGTACCTGGACGGGTGGAGGGAGTCAGCCCCAGCATTTT. It is translated as CASSTWTGGGSQPQHF.

The chain employs TRBV2 and TRBJ2-1; TRBD2 matches at 10 bases. Germline trimming cut 10 bases from V and 6 bases from J; bases unmatched to any gene: 9. Germline V gene data show CDR1 as SNHLY and CDR2 as FYNNEI. The CDR3 extends over 14 amino acids. In DNA form, the CDR3 reads TGTGCCACGGAGAGACTAGCGGGTATCAATGAGCAGTTCTTC. Protein sequence: CATERLAGINEQFF.

This clone has only a few counts. V usage is TRBV7-9 and J usage is TRBJ2-7; D unclear. Trimming pared 0 bases from V and 2 bases from J, leaving 8 bases between. This CDR3 contains 14 residues. Germline lookup yields CDR1 SEHNR and CDR2 FQNEAQ (reference sequence). CDR3 loop: CASSLAPNAYEQYF. CDR3 DNA: TGTGCCAGCAGCTTAGCCCCTAACGCCTACGAGCAGTACTTC.

J is TRBJ1-4 and V is TRBV6-6, with D tentatively TRBD1 (5 bases). V lost 10 bases to trimming and J lost 5 bases, with 23 bases between them. This CDR3 has 16 amino acids. Germline V CDR1 and CDR2: MNHNY, SVGAGI (reference sequence). The CDR3 DNA sequence: TGTGCCACGAATCCCCGGGGGACGTCGGGGAATGAAAAACTGTTTTTT. It yields the protein CATNPRGTSGNEKLFF.

The chain recombines TRBV5-4 with TRBJ1-1; 8 bases match TRBD1. The V segment lost 3 bases and the J segment 2 bases; nucleotides outside the gene matches: 3. This CDR3 contains 14 residues. Germline-derived CDR1 and CDR2 are SGHNT and YYREEE (reference sequence). CDR3 sequence reads: CASSWDRFNTEAFF. The CDR3 DNA is TGTGCCAGCAGCTGGGACAGGTTTAACACTGAAGCTTTCTTT.

The chain is built from TRBV15 and TRBJ1-5, with a weak D call TRBD1 (5 bases). CDR3 length: 15 amino acids. Germline V lookup: CDR1 LNHNV, CDR2 YYDKDF (reference sequence). Trimming removed 0 bases at V and 4 bases at J, with 10 bases between. CDR3 coding DNA: TGTGCCACCAGCAGAGACAGGGTGGAGAATCAGCCCCAGCATTTT. This gives the protein CATSRDRVENQPQHF. The full variable domain, completed using reference TRBV15 and TRBJ1-5, is DAMVIQNPRYQVTQFGKPVTLSCSQTLNHNVMYWYQQKSSQAPKLLFHYYDKDFNNEADTPDNFQSRRPNTSFCFLDIRSPGLGDTAMYLCATSRDRVENQPQHFGDGTRLSIL.

The chain is built from TRBV27 and TRBJ1-5; D is unresolved. This CDR3 is 14 amino acids long. With 1 base removed from V and 2 bases from J, the gap between germline ends came to 6 bases. CDR1 is MNHEY and CDR2 is SMNVEV in the germline V gene (reference sequence). In nucleotides, the CDR3 is TGTGCCAGCAGTTTATGGCAGGGCAATCAGCCCCAGCATTTT. It translates to CASSLWQGNQPQHF.

This rearrangement joins TRBV30 to TRBJ1-2; possible D gene TRBD1, 5 bases. In germline, CDR1 is GTSNPN, CDR2 SVGIG (reference sequence). The CDR3 extends over 14 amino acids. V gave up 0 bases and J gave up 7 bases, with 15 bases separating them. As DNA, the CDR3 is TGTGCCTGGAGTGTACTAATGGCGGGGGGTGGCTACACCTTC. Protein product: CAWSVLMAGGGYTF.

The chain couples TRBV15 to TRBJ2-7; D unresolved. Looked up from germline, CDR1 is LNHNV and CDR2 is YYDKDF (reference sequence). The V gene lost 0 bases and the J gene lost 7 bases, with 13 bases spanning the gap. This CDR3 contains 14 residues. The CDR3 region is CATSRDSRDGEQYF. As DNA, the CDR3 is TGTGCCACCAGCAGAGATTCCCGAGATGGTGAGCAGTACTTC.

The CDR3 protein is CASSSQRGTGFEKLFF. The CDR3 coding sequence is TGTGCCAGCAGCTCGCAACGAGGGACAGGGTTTGAAAAACTGTTTTTT. The chain carries TRBV5-4 and TRBJ1-4; 9 positions agree with TRBD1. The CDR3 runs to 16 residues. Germline V gene sequence: CDR1 SGHNT, CDR2 YYREEE (reference sequence). V lost 3 bases to trimming and J lost 7 bases; unmatched junction nucleotides: 10.

This chain connects TRBV29-1 to TRBJ2-1; 7 bases map to TRBD2. Germline CDR1 is SQVTM and CDR2 is ANQGSEA. The CDR3 runs 16 residues. Germline trimming cut 7 bases from V and 1 base from J; bases unmatched to any gene: 13. In nucleotides, the CDR3 is TGCAGCGCCCCGGGCGGGGGACGGGTTTCCTACAATGAGCAGTTCTTC. Translating it yields CSAPGGGRVSYNEQFF.

This clone was found many times. The rearrangement joins TRBV7-8 to TRBJ2-2, with a possible D match to TRBD1 (6 bases). CDR3 length: 15 residues. The germline CDR1 and CDR2 sequences are SGHVS and FQNEAQ. V shed 5 bases and J shed 7 bases, with 17 bases lying between them. CDR3 protein: CASSPSWGPVGELFF. CDR3 bases: TGTGCCAGCAGCCCATCGTGGGGGCCCGTCGGGGAGCTGTTTTTT.

This rearrangement joins TRBV5-1 to TRBJ2-5, with 7 bases fitting TRBD2. Losses at the gene ends were 2 bases for V and 0 bases for J; bases not matched to a gene: 4. Germline values: CDR1 SGHRS, CDR2 YFSETQ. The CDR3 runs 15 residues. CDR3 sequence: CASSFQRGYQETQYF. CDR3 DNA: TGCGCCAGCAGCTTCCAGCGGGGATACCAAGAGACCCAGTACTTC.

This sequence joins TRBV5-1 and TRBJ1-2; 7 bases are a match to TRBD1. CDR1 and CDR2 (germline): SGHRS, YFSETQ. V dropped 4 bases and J dropped 5; count of bases not matched to a gene: 5. This CDR3 is 13 amino acids long. The CDR3: CASSPGTAYGYTF. For the CDR3, the DNA is TGCGCCAGCAGCCCGGGGACAGCGTATGGCTACACCTTC.